One sample yielded the 17 T cell receptor beta chains listed below, sequenced in a study of shared clonotypes between healthy human individuals. Assay used: immunoSEQ multiplex PCR; TCRdb lists only in-frame clones, some missing. This table holds approximately 82,000 clones, 62% found once. Sequenced sample: memory CD8+ T cells sorted from blood. Described subset: CD45RO+ cells pooled with CCR7-negative TemRA cells. Receptors were obtained from a man aged 25 to 40 in good health.

This clone was detected ten times or more. This sequence joins TRBV4-1 and TRBJ2-1, with 10 bases that match TRBD2. CDR1 is MGHRA, CDR2 YSYEKL, per germline. There are 16 residues in the CDR3. Trimming at V came to 3 bases and at J to 4 bases, leaving 6 bases not matched to a gene. The CDR3 DNA reads as TGCGCCAGCAGCCACAGGACTAGCGGTAGTTACAATGAGCAGTTCTTC. This sequence encodes CASSHRTSGSYNEQFF.

As DNA, the CDR3 is TGCGCCAGCGGGTCACAGGGGGCCCTGACTAGCGGGGCAACCTCCTACAATGAGCAGTTCTTC. The encoded protein is CASGSQGALTSGATSYNEQFF. The rearrangement uses TRBV5-1 and TRBJ2-1, with 11 bases that match TRBD2. Germline V gene lookup returns CDR1 SGHRS and CDR2 YFSETQ. This CDR3 region has 21 residues. With 7 bases clipped from V and 0 bases from J, the junction kept 21 bases outside the gene matches.

V gene TRBV19 combines with J gene TRBJ1-5; a weak D match, TRBD1 (6 bases). Germline values: CDR1 LNHDA, CDR2 SQIVND (reference sequence). Between the trimmed V and J ends, which lost 3 bases and 5 bases, there was a span of 17 bases. The CDR3 extends over 16 amino acids. The CDR3 is CASSITGMGDYQPQHF. In DNA, the CDR3 is TGTGCCAGTAGTATTACAGGGATGGGGGATTATCAGCCCCAGCATTTT.

This clone turned up a few times. The rearrangement uses TRBV27 and TRBJ1-1; 7 bases match TRBD1. Germline V gene data show CDR1 as MNHEY and CDR2 as SMNVEV (reference sequence). This CDR3 contains 14 residues. Germline trimming cut 2 bases from V and 5 bases from J; bases unmatched to any gene: 5. The DNA of the CDR3 is TGTGCCAGCAGTTTAGTCGCAGGGGGAACTGAAGCTTTCTTT. Its protein is CASSLVAGGTEAFF.

This chain uses TRBV6-5 with TRBJ2-7; D is perhaps TRBD2 (6 bases). V dropped 5 bases and J dropped 6 bases, with 11 bases sitting between them. In germline, CDR1 is MNHEY, CDR2 SVGAGI. The CDR3 covers 12 residues. In DNA form, the CDR3 reads TGTGCCAGCAGTCCGGGGAGGCTCGAGCAGTACTTC. Its translation is CASSPGRLEQYF.

Here the CDR3 DNA reads TGTGCCAGCAGCCAAGAGGTTGGGACTAGCGGGACCGAGCAGTACTTC. It encodes CASSQEVGTSGTEQYF. The chain combines TRBV4-2 with TRBJ2-7, with TRBD2 matching 13 bases. The germline V gene encodes CDR1 LGHNA and CDR2 YNFKEQ. With V trimmed by 0 bases and J by 6 bases, 5 bases remained unmatched. This CDR3 has 16 residues.

The chain combines TRBV27 with TRBJ2-3; no clear D. Trimming left V 0 bases short and J 4 bases short, with 8 bases between. The CDR3 contains 14 residues. CDR1 and CDR2 (germline): MNHEY, SMNVEV (reference sequence). The CDR3 region has the DNA TGTGCCAGCAGTTTATCAGACTCTTCAGATACGCAGTATTTT. Its translation is CASSLSDSSDTQYF.

This clone came up a few times. V usage is TRBV18 and J usage is TRBJ2-1; TRBD1 matches at 8 bases. CDR1 KGHSH and CDR2 LQKENI come from the germline V gene. The J segment lost 9 bases and the V segment lost 4 bases, leaving 5 bases of the junction unmatched. The CDR3 spans 13 residues. The CDR3 bases are TGTGCCAGCTCACGGGACAGGTCGGGTGAGCAGTTCTTC. It is translated as CASSRDRSGEQFF.

The genes are TRBV6-5 and TRBJ2-1, with 9 bases matching TRBD2. Germline trimming cut 1 base from V and 7 bases from J; bases unmatched to any gene: 5. The CDR3 runs to 15 residues. Germline CDR1 is MNHEY and CDR2 is SVGAGI. The CDR3 sequence: CASSYYSGSGNEQFF. The CDR3 DNA follows: TGTGCCAGCAGTTACTATAGCGGGAGTGGGAATGAGCAGTTCTTC.

This clone was recorded at least ten times. The chain combines TRBV7-9 with TRBJ1-5; D remains unclear. From germline, CDR1 is SEHNR and CDR2 FQNEAQ (reference sequence). The CDR3 is 14 residues long. V shed 5 bases and J shed 6 bases, with 14 bases lying between them. CDR3 bases: TGTGCCAGCAGCCAGGCTGGGTTTGGTCAGCCCCAGCATTTT. As protein: CASSQAGFGQPQHF.

This chain links TRBV30 with TRBJ1-1; D uncertain. Germline assignment: CDR1 GTSNPN and CDR2 SVGIG (reference sequence). V was cut by 3 bases and J by 0 bases, with 11 bases left in between. The length of the CDR3 is 14 residues. The CDR3 spells CAWRAGYLNTEAFF. CDR3 coding DNA: TGTGCCTGGAGAGCCGGATACTTGAACACTGAAGCTTTCTTT.

The CDR3 reads CASSEQRLQETQYF. The CDR3 region has the DNA TGTGCCAGCAGCGAACAGCGGTTACAAGAGACCCAGTACTTC. The rearrangement joins TRBV2 to TRBJ2-5, with D possibly matching TRBD2 (5 bases). Per germline, CDR1 SNHLY and CDR2 FYNNEI. The CDR3 has 14 residues. Trimming removed 6 bases from V and 2 bases from J, with 13 bases in between.

This clone was observed at least ten times. This chain uses TRBV6-6 with TRBJ2-1; 10 positions match TRBD2. With V trimmed by 2 bases and J by 5 bases, 3 bases remained unmatched. There are 15 residues in the CDR3. The germline CDR1 and CDR2 sequences are MNHNY and SVGAGI (reference sequence). The CDR3, as DNA: TGTGCCAGCAGTTACCTAGCGGGAGCAGACAATGAGCAGTTCTTC. This gives the protein CASSYLAGADNEQFF.

The table lists this clone with a few counts. J is TRBJ2-7 and V is TRBV2, with 10 positions matching TRBD1. CDR1 SNHLY and CDR2 FYNNEI come from the germline V gene. V shed 3 bases and J 4 bases; nucleotides not matched to a gene: 3. The CDR3 loop spans 14 amino acids. CDR3 protein: CASSDGDRGYEQYF. For the CDR3, the DNA is TGTGCCAGCAGTGACGGGGACAGGGGATACGAGCAGTACTTC.

V gene TRBV2 combines with J gene TRBJ1-4; TRBD1 agrees at 7 bases. Germline CDR1 SNHLY, CDR2 FYNNEI. The junction had 3 bases not matched to a gene; V was cut back by 3 bases and J by 5 bases. The CDR3 sequence is 14 residues long. The CDR3 region has the DNA TGTGCCAGCAGTGACAGGGGGGGGAATGAAAAACTGTTTTTT. Translating it yields CASSDRGGNEKLFF. The variable domain in full, completed from reference TRBV2 and TRBJ1-4, reads EPEVTQTPSHQVTQMGQEVILRCVPISNHLYFYWYRQILGQKVEFLVSFYNNEISEKSEIFDDQFSVERPDGSNFTLKIRSTKLEDSAMYFCASSDRGGNEKLFFGSGTQLSVL.

This clone appeared a few times. CDR3 bases: TGCGCCAGCCATAGGCTAGCGGGGCGTTTTGATGAGCAGTTCTTC. Amino acid sequence: CASHRLAGRFDEQFF. The chain employs TRBV10-2 and TRBJ2-1; 9 bases map to TRBD2. CDR1 is WSHSY, CDR2 SAAADI, per germline. Trimming took 8 bases from V and 8 from J; bases not matched to a gene: 13. The CDR3 runs to 15 residues.

The sample holds a few counts of this clone. The chain joins TRBV6-5 to TRBJ1-2, with 7 bases lining up with TRBD1. Germline assignment: CDR1 MNHEY and CDR2 SVGAGI. The V and J ends lost 5 bases and 6 bases, in that order; junction bases with no gene match: 9. The CDR3 sequence is 14 residues long. The CDR3 DNA reads as TGTGCCAGCAGTAGACAGGGCGGTTACGATGGCTACACCTTC. Translation gives CASSRQGGYDGYTF.